Reported below is one T cell receptor (beta chain). What it recognizes is unknown. The germline V and J ends were trimmed by 3 bases and 11 bases, with 13 bases remaining between them. This CDR3 is 12 amino acids long. Using quantitative 5'-RACE with molecular barcodes, the authors made TCR beta libraries. One entry per CDR3 protein, called by TCRdb with MiXCR from the 5' RACE reads. The table has approximately 540,000 distinct CDR3 sequences, about an eighth seen once. This specimen belongs to a study of CD8 T cells in ankylosing spondylitis. The study, taken as a whole, reports: As for the disease-linked clones, they showed a CD8+ phenotype and occurred at relatively low frequencies in peripheral blood. A motif of 8 or 9 highly homologous TCR beta variants was seen as apparently characteristic of ankylosing spondylitis blood.

The chain couples TRBV12-3 or TRBV12-4 to TRBJ1-1; D might be TRBD1 (5 bases). The receptor comes from a male donor with ankylosing spondylitis. Source material: blood, either unsorted or a sorted T cell fraction (not recorded which). This chain's CDR3 is CASSLSGTNAFF. The CDR3 DNA reads as TGTGCCAGCAGTTTGTCCGGGACGAACGCTTTCTTT.